These T cell receptor beta chains were read from a single sample in a study of CXCR3-negative and CXCR3-positive naive CD8 T cells. TCRdb derives one entry per CDR3 protein from the 5' RACE reads, leaving out DNA. This listing includes some 39,000 distinct CDR3 sequences. Input material: naive CXCR3- CD8+ T cells from blood. All receptors derive from a human donor in good health. Some clones in this sample may be carry-over from other donors' samples. Each CDR3 is given with its conserved first and last residue. Size values are once, few and many counts, or a class for expanded clones, and some rows have none.

CDR3 protein: CASSLPQGTTNEKLFF
V gene: TRBV5-1
clone size: .
J gene: TRBJ1-4

CDR3 protein: CASSQTIGTGVSYEQYF
V gene: TRBV28
clone size: .
J gene: TRBJ2-7

CDR3 protein: CSVDRGFNEQYF
V gene: TRBV29-1
clone size: .
J gene: TRBJ2-7

CDR3 protein: CASSPSGGAQETQYF
V gene: TRBV4-2
clone size: .
J gene: TRBJ2-5

CDR3 protein: CASKDRGTHNEQFF
V gene: TRBV19
clone size: .
J gene: TRBJ2-1

CDR3 protein: CSSSSTGGGQPQHF
V gene: TRBV12-3/TRBV12-4
clone size: .
J gene: TRBJ1-5

CDR3 protein: CASSIEGGKGNEQFF
V gene: TRBV5-1
clone size: .
J gene: TRBJ2-1

CDR3 protein: CASSQVWPAHEAFF
V gene: TRBV14
clone size: .
J gene: TRBJ1-1

CDR3 protein: CASTYYNEQFF
V gene: TRBV5-1
clone size: .
J gene: TRBJ2-1

CDR3 protein: CSARDLGTVGETQYF
V gene: TRBV20-1
clone size: .
J gene: TRBJ2-5

CDR3 protein: CSVGTSGETDTQYF
V gene: TRBV29-1
clone size: .
J gene: TRBJ2-3

CDR3 protein: CATSREGQGYEKLFF
V gene: TRBV15
clone size: .
J gene: TRBJ1-4

CDR3 protein: CASSQDGYERGRTDTQYF
V gene: TRBV4-3
clone size: .
J gene: TRBJ2-3

CDR3 protein: CASSLVARADTGELFF
V gene: TRBV7-6
clone size: medium-sized
J gene: TRBJ2-2

CDR3 protein: CASSSQTSVEGDTQYF
V gene: TRBV12-3/TRBV12-4
clone size: .
J gene: TRBJ2-3

CDR3 protein: CASSQSYQVPISYTF
V gene: TRBV4-3
clone size: .
J gene: TRBJ1-2

CDR3 protein: CASSYAPTGDAFF
V gene: TRBV27
clone size: .
J gene: TRBJ1-1

CDR3 protein: CSATLPRGASTDTQYF
V gene: TRBV29-1
clone size: .
J gene: TRBJ2-3

CDR3 protein: CASRPNTGELFF
V gene: TRBV12-3/TRBV12-4
clone size: .
J gene: TRBJ2-2

CDR3 protein: CASSLEWSYQETQYF
V gene: TRBV11-2
clone size: .
J gene: TRBJ2-5

CDR3 protein: CASSYSGRMETQYF
V gene: TRBV6-5
clone size: .
J gene: TRBJ2-5

CDR3 protein: CASSLGGQNQPQHF
V gene: TRBV5-5
clone size: .
J gene: TRBJ1-5